This TCR beta chain was sequenced during a study of blood T cells in healthy people across ages. Study results and caveats: Naive CD4+ cells and diversity were both higher in long-lived donors than in aged donors.

Drawing of peripheral blood yielded ten milliliters from each donor. CDR3 size: 16 residues. Trimming removed 6 bases from V and 14 bases from J; junction bases left unmatched: 22. The authors ran a second PCR of about 6 to 11 cycles using a sample-barcoded 5' primer and a J-beta primer mix. MiXCR, applied by TCRdb to the 5' RACE reads, yields one record per CDR3 protein. The sample shows roughly 800,000 distinct CDR3 sequences, about 53% of them seen only once. Remarks on this clonotype: Its antigen is undetermined.

This chain links TRBV12-3 or TRBV12-4 with TRBJ2-3, with 8 positions matching TRBD1. This TCR came from a man older than 75 in good health. Sequencing was done on a sample of blood. The CDR3 DNA reads as TGTGCCAGCAGCTCCCTCGGACAGGGCTCAAACAGATACGCGTATTTT. Encoded protein: CASSSLGQGSNRYAYF.